This note documents a single T cell receptor (beta chain) sequence. What it binds is unknown. This record comes from a study of PD-1 blockade in classical Hodgkin lymphoma. Brentuximab vedotin exposure varied, and every patient relapsed after autologous stem cell transplantation. Broader study findings: The study reported lower baseline TCR diversity in newly diagnosed patients than in healthy donors. Reasons behind the repertoire differences stay unclear, perhaps disease activity or earlier therapy.

The CDR3 contains 13 residues. Germline loops: CDR1 MNHEY, CDR2 SMNVEV (reference sequence). The V and J ends lost 6 bases and 1 base respectively, with 9 bases between them. TCRdb's table, derived via immunoSEQ multiplex PCR, lists solely in-frame clones and lacks some. The sample has 45,000 to 50,000 clones, 80% seen once; the top ten hold about 20%. The sample here was peripheral blood mononuclear cells (PBMCs), taken before the second cycle of nivolumab. V usage is TRBV27 and J usage is TRBJ2-5; possible D gene TRBD2, 5 bases. This clonotype was sampled from a human donor with classical Hodgkin lymphoma. This CDR3 reads CASSPGSQETQYF. The CDR3 DNA sequence: TGTGCCAGCAGCCCGGGGTCCCAAGAGACCCAGTACTTC.